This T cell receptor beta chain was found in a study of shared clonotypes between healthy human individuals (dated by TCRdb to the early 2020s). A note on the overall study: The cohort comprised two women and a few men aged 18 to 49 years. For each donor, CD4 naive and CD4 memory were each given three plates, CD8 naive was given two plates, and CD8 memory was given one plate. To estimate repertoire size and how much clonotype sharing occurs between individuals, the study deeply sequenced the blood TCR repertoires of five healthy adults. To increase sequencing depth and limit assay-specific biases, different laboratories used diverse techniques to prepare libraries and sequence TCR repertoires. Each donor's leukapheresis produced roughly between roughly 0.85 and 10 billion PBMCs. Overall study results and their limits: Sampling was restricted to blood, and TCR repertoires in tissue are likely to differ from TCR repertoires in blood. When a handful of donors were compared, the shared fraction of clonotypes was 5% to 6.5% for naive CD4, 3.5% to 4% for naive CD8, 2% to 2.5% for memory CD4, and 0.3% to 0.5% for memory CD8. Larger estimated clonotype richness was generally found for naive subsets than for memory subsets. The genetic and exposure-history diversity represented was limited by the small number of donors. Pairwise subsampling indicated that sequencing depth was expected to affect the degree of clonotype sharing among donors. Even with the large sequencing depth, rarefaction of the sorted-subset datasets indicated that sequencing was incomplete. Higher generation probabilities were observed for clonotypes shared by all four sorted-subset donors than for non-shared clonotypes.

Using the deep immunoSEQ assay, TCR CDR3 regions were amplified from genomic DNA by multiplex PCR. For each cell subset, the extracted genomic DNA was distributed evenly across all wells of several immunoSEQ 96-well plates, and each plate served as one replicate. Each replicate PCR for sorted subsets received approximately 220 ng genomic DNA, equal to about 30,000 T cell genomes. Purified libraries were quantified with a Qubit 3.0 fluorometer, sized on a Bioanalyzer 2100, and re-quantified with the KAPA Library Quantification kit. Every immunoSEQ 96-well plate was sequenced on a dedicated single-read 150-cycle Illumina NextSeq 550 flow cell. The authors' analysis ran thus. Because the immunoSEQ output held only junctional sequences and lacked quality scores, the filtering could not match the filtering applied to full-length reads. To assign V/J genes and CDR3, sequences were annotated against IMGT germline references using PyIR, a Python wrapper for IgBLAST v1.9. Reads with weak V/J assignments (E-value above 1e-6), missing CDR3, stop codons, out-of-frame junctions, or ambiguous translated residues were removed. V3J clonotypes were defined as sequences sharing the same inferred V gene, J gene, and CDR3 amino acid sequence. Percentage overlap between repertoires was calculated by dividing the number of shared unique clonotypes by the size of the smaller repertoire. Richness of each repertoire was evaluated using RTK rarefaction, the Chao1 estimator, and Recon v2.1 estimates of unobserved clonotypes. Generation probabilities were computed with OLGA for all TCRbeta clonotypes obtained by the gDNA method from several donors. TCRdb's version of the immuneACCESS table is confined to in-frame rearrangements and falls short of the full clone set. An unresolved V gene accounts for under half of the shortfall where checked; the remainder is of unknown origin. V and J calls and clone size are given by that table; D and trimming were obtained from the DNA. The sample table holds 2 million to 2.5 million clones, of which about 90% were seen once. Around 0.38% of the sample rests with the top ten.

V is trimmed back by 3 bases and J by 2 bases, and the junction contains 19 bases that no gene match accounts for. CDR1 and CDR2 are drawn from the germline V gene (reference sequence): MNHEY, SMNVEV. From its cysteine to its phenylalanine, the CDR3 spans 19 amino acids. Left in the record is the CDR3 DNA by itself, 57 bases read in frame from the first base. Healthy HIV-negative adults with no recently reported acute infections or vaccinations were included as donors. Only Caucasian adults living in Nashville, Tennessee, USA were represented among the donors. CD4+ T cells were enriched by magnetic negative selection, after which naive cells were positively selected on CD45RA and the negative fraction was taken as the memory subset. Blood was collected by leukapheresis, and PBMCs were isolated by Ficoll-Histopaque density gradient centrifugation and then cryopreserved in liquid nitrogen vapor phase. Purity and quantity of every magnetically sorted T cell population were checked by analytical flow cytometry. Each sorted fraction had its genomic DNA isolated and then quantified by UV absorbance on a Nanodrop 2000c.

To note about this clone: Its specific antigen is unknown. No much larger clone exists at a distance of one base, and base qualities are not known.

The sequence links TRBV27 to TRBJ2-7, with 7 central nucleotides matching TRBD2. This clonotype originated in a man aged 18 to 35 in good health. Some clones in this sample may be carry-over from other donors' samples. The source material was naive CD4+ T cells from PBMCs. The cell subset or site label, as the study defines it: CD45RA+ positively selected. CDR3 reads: CASSLIGGVGRRGAYEQYF. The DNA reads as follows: TGTGCCAGCAGTTTGATCGGCGGAGTCGGGAGGCGGGGCGCCTACGAGCAGTACTTC.